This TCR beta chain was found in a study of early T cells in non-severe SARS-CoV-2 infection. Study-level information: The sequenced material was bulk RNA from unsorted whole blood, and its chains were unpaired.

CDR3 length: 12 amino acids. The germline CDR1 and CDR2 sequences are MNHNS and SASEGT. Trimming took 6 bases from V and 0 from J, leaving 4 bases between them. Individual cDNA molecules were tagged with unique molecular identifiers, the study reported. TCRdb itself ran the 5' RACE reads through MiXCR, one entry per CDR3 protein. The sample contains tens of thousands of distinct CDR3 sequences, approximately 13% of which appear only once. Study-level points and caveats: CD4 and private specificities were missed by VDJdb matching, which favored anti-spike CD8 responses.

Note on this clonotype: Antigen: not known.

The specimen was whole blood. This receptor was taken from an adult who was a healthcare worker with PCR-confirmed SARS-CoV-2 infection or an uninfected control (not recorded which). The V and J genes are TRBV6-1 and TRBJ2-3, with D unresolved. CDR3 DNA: TGTGCCAGCAGATCTAGCACAGATACGCAGTATTTT. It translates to CASRSSTDTQYF.